This T cell receptor (beta chain) emerged from a study of cytomegalovirus exposure and HLA in healthy donors. The study, taken as a whole, reports: Later on, an analysis found that several of the most significant clusters appeared to be linked to common viral pathogens, which included parvovirus B19. The analysis excluded some indistinguishable V segments, including TRBV6-2 and TRBV6-3.

This PCR relied on a set of 60 Vbeta primers and 13 Jbeta primers. The repertoire was sequenced with immunoSEQ multiplex PCR; TCRdb's copy has only in-frame clones and lacks some. The sample includes about 77,000 clones, over 60% of them seen just once. Donors had nominal health at sampling but likely had unrecorded immune exposures. J gave up 4 bases and V 7 bases, and 12 bases lay outside the gene matches. Germline V gene data show CDR1 as MDHEN and CDR2 as SYDVKM. This CDR3 is 15 amino acids long. In the case of this clone: Its target is unknown.

The chain uses TRBV28 and TRBJ2-7, with TRBD2 matching 8 bases. The source is a man between 40 and 49 years old in good health and CMV-seronegative. The sample comprised PBMCs. CDR3 residues: CASKSAAGGSYEQYF. Written as DNA, the CDR3 is TGTGCCAGCAAATCCGCGGCGGGAGGCTCGTACGAGCAGTACTTC.